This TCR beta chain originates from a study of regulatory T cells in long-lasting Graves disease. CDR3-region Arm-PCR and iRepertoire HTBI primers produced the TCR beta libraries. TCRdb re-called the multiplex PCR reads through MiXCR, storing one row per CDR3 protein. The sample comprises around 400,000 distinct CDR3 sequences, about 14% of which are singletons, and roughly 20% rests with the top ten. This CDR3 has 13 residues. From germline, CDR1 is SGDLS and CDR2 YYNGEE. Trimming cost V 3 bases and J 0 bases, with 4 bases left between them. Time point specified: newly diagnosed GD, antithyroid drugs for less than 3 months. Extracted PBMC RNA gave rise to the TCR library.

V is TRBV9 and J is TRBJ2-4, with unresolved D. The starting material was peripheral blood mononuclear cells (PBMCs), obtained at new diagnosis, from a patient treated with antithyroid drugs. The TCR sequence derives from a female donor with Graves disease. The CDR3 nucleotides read TGTGCCAGCAGCGGAGAAGCCAAAAACATTCAGTACTTC. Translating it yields CASSGEAKNIQYF.